This T cell receptor (beta chain) was documented in a study of blood T cell repertoires in COVID-19 (TCRdb year 2020). About the full investigation: Samples covering the acute and convalescent phases of COVID-19 were provided by collaborators in the United States, Italy and Spain. The samples were drawn from two sources: the first 160 participants of the ongoing ImmuneRACE study, and over 1,000 subjects contributed by 6 global collaborators. Where HLA class I and class II types were available, the types were taken from metadata supplied by the sample provider, not from assay-based typing. The dataset comprised deeply sampled blood TCRbeta repertoires from subjects exposed to, actively infected with, or recovered from COVID-19. Sample metadata almost always included a de-identified subject ID, COVID-19 status, age in years and sex. The repertoires were released in a freely available public database intended as a resource for research on the immune response to SARS-CoV-2. The material from the prospective study consisted of cDNA or gDNA derived from T cells, B-cell-depleted T cells, or PBMCs. General findings and caveats noted by the study authors: How much clinical and demographic metadata was included differed by source and by participant, and the metadata was provided uncurated.

Cut back by 3 bases and 4 bases, the V and J ends lie 9 bases apart. Per the germline V gene, SQVTM is the CDR1 and ANQGSEA is the CDR2. From cysteine to phenylalanine, the CDR3 is 12 amino acids long. Only CDR3 DNA remains: 36 bases, in frame from the first base. Points on this clone: Its antigen has not been determined. No qualities accompany the bases; no much larger clone lies one base away.

Whole blood was collected in K2EDTA tubes by collaborating institutions according to the institutions' own protocols. For TCRbeta analysis, collaborators shipped samples as frozen whole blood, isolated PBMCs, or DNA extracted from either of those sample types. TCRbeta CDR3 regions were amplified from genomic DNA using the immunoSEQ Assay, a bias-controlled multiplex PCR. As for how the authors treated the data: The number of nucleated cells in each sample was estimated by amplification of reference gene primers within the assay. To quantify the absolute abundance of each unique TCRbeta CDR3 rearrangement, sequence reads were collapsed and filtered. For each sample, productive Simpson clonality was calculated as the square root of Simpson's diversity index across productive rearrangements. Drawn from immuneACCESS, this table holds only the in-frame rearrangements with V and J called that TCRdb kept. Clones are partly lost; checked studies trace under half to an unresolved V gene and leave the rest unexplained. V, J and clone size were drawn from that table, and D and trimming were deduced from the DNA. The sample table shows about 76,000 clones, and 90% are seen once. The ten top clones hold about 9.8% of the sample.

The chain is assembled from TRBV29-1 and TRBJ2-5, with no D gene named confidently. The sample consisted of peripheral blood. This TCR was sampled from a human donor in a cohort sampled during active COVID-19. The encoded CDR3 is CSVEETGETQYF. The sequence in DNA is TGCAGCGTTGAGGAGACGGGAGAGACCCAGTACTTC. Joined to the reference TRBV29-1 and TRBJ2-5 proteins, this CDR3 gives the full variable domain: SAVISQKPSRDICQRGTSLTIQCQVDSQVTMMFWYRQQPGQSLTLIATANQGSEATYESGFVIDKFPISRPNLTFSTLTVSNMSPEDSSIYLCSVEETGETQYFGPGTRLLVL.